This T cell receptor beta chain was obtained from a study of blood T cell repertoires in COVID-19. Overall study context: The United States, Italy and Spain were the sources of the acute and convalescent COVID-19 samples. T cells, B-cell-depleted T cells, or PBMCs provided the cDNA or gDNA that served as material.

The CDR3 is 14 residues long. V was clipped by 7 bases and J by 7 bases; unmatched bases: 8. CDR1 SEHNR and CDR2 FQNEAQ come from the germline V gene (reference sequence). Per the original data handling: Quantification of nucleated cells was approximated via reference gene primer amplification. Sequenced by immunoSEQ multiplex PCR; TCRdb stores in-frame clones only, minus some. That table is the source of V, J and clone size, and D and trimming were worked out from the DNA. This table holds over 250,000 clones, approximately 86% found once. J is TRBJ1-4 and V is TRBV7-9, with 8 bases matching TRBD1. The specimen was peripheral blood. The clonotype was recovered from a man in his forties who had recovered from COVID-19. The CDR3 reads CASKSAGGIEKLFF. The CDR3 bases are TGTGCCAGCAAGTCGGCAGGGGGCATTGAAAAACTGTTTTTT. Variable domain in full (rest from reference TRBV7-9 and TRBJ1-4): DTGVSQNPRHKITKRGQNVTFRCDPISEHNRLYWYRQTLGQGPEFLTYFQNEAQLEKSRLLSDRFSAERPKGSFSTLEIQRTEQGDSAMYLCASKSAGGIEKLFFGSGTQLSVL.